The rows below give T cell receptor beta chains drawn from one sample of a study of T cell repertoires in cytomegalovirus infection. No antigen has been identified for these receptors. TCRdb ran MiXCR on the reads and lists one entry per CDR3 protein. The top ten hold 15% to 25% of the sample, which has 300,000 to 400,000 distinct CDR3 sequences, under 35% seen once. Specimen: cultured PBMCs, collected from culture after CMV antigen stimulation. The receptors here all came from a human donor in good health (CMV status not recorded). Some clones in this sample may be carry-over from other donors' samples. Both conserved end residues are part of each CDR3. The D gene is left open where the match is weak. Not every row has a clone size; where given, it reads once, few, many or a size class.

abundance	v_gene	d_gene	j_gene	CDR3nt	CDR3aa
once	TRBV29-1	.	TRBJ1-1	TGCAGCGTTGCCCCACAGGCGGACACTGAAGCTTTCTTT	CSVAPQADTEAFF
few	TRBV28	TRBD2	TRBJ2-3	TGTGCCAGCAGTACGGGGGGACTTTTAAGCACAGATACGCAGTATTTT	CASSTGGLLSTDTQYF
.	TRBV19	.	TRBJ1-5	TGTGCCAGTAGTATAGGCGGGGGCCTGGGTCAGCCCCAGCATTTT	CASSIGGGLGQPQHF
.	TRBV6-8	.	TRBJ2-5	TGTGCCAGCCTTGAGGGGTACGGGGAGACCCAGTACTTC	CASLEGYGETQYF
.	TRBV4-1	TRBD1	TRBJ1-1	TGCGCCAGCAGCCGTATGGGACAGATGAACACTGAAGCTTTCTTT	CASSRMGQMNTEAFF
.	TRBV20-1	.	TRBJ2-7	TGCAGTGCTTTCGACAGGTCCTCCTACGAGCAGTACTTC	CSAFDRSSYEQYF
many	TRBV5-6	.	TRBJ1-4	TGTGCCAGCAGCTTGGGAACTGCAACTAATGAAAAACTGTTTTTT	CASSLGTATNEKLFF
.	TRBV5-1	.	TRBJ1-2	TGCGCCAGCAGCCCGGGGCCGGGAAACTATGGCTACACCTTC	CASSPGPGNYGYTF
once	TRBV9	.	TRBJ1-1	TGTGCCAGCAGCTCAGAACAGGGGAACACTGAAGCTTTCTTT	CASSSEQGNTEAFF
few	TRBV11-2	.	TRBJ1-1	TGTGCCAGCAGCTTAGGATTTGGGCCTGGGAACACTGAAGCTTTCTTT	CASSLGFGPGNTEAFF
.	TRBV12-5	TRBD1	TRBJ1-5	TGTGCTAGTGCCCAGACAGGGTCTTATCGCAATCAGCCCCAGCATTTT	CASAQTGSYRNQPQHF